This T cell receptor (beta chain) was retrieved from a study of blood T cell repertoires in COVID-19. The wider study: The study drew acute and convalescent COVID-19 samples from the United States, Italy and Spain. Sample material is recorded as cDNA or gDNA derived from T cells, B-cell-depleted T cells, or PBMCs.

Clones were sequenced by immunoSEQ multiplex PCR, and TCRdb holds only the in-frame ones, with some missing. This table holds 40,000 to 50,000 clones, 89% found once. The CDR3 spans 16 residues. Germline V gene data show CDR1 as SGHTA and CDR2 as FQGNSA. J lost 5 bases, V lost 4 bases, and 13 bases had no gene match. This TCR was recovered from a man in his fifties or sixties with active COVID-19. The sample comprised peripheral blood. The chain has TRBV7-2 and TRBJ1-2, with 7 bases that match TRBD1. The CDR3 loop is CASSSPTTGYGYGYTF. CDR3 in DNA: TGTGCCAGCAGCTCTCCCACGACAGGGTATGGTTATGGCTACACCTTC. The full variable domain, with the rest looked up from reference TRBV7-2 and TRBJ1-2, is GAGVSQSPSNKVTEKGKDVELRCDPISGHTALYWYRQSLGQGLEFLIYFQGNSAPDKSGLPSDRFSAERTGGSVSTLTIQRTQQEDSAVYLCASSSPTTGYGYGYTFGSGTRLTVV.